This TCR beta chain originates from a study of blood T cell repertoires in COVID-19. Overall study context: There were acute and convalescent COVID-19 samples, and they came from the United States, Italy and Spain.

Germline-derived CDR1 and CDR2 are LGHDT and YNNKEL (reference sequence). This CDR3 has 15 amino acids. Trimming took 5 bases from V and 0 from J, leaving 11 bases between them. In the original processing: Amplification from reference gene primers served as the basis for estimated nucleated cell counts. Repertoires were generated with immunoSEQ multiplex PCR, while TCRdb's copy carries only in-frame clones and drops some. From that table come the V and J calls and clone size; the DNA was used to work out D and trimming. The sample lists over 200,000 clones, 83% seen once, with 2.5% in the top ten. This TCR came from a woman aged 40 to 50 with active or convalescent COVID-19. V is TRBV3-1 (or the pseudogene TRBV3-2) and J is TRBJ1-3, with D unresolved. Input material: peripheral blood. The CDR3 region is CASSNTLSSGNTIYF. The CDR3 bases are TGTGCCAGCAGCAATACTCTTTCCTCTGGAAACACCATATATTTT.